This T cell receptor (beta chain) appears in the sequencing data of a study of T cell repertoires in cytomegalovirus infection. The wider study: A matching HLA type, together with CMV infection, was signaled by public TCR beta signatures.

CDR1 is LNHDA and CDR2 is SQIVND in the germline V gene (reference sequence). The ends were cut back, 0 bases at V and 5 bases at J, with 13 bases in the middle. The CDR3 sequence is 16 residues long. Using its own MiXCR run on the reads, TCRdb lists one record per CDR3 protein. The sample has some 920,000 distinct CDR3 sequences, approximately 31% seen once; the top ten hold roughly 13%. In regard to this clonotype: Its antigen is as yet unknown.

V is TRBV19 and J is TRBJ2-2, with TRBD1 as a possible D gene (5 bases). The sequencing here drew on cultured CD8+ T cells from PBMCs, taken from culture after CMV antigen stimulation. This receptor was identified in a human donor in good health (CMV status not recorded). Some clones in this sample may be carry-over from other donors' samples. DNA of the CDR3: TGTGCCAGTAGTATAGATAGGGGCGCGAGAACCGGGGAGCTGTTTTTT. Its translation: CASSIDRGARTGELFF.